This entry concerns a single TCR beta chain. Its antigen is undetermined. These data come from a study of CD8+CD57+ T cells in acquired aplastic anemia. Across the study: Recorded DNA amounts for sorted CD4+ and CD8+ cells had an average of approximately 3 ug. Notes on the study in general: Comparison of patients with controls identified about 27 shared CD8+ CDR3 sequences. Patients were compared with controls for CD8+ Simpson's diversity, and no significant difference emerged.

Using genomic DNA as the template, TCR beta VDJ and CDR3 profiling was carried out. TCRdb called the reads again in MiXCR, with one record for every CDR3 protein. The sample holds some 120,000 distinct CDR3 sequences, less than 50% seen once. Only patients with CD8+CD57+ cell expansion on flow cytometry were chosen for sequencing. Among the patients, none had received any therapy at the time of blood sampling. This TCR was recovered from a human donor with aplastic anemia. The sample consisted of sorted CD4+, CD8+, or CD8+CD57+ T cells (not recorded which) from PBMCs.

In DNA form, the CDR3 reads TGTGCCAGCAGCTTAGGCCGACAGGGAGGGGAGACCCAGTACTTC. It translates to CASSLGRQGGETQYF. The chain uses TRBV2 and TRBJ2-5, with D perhaps matching TRBD1 or TRBD2 (7 bases each). V shed 6 bases and J shed 5 bases, with 19 bases lying between them. There are 15 residues in the CDR3. Germline V gene sequence: CDR1 SNHLY, CDR2 FYNNEI.